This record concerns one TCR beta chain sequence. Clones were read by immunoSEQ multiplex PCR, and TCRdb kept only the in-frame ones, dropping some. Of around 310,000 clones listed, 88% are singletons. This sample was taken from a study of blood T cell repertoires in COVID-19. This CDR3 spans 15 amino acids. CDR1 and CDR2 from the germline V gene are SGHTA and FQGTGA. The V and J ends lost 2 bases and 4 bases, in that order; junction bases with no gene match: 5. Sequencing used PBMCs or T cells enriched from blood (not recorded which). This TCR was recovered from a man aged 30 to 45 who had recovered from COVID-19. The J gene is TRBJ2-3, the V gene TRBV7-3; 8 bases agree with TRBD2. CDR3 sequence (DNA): TGTGCCAGCAGCTTAGATGGACTAGCCCCAGATACGCAGTATTTT. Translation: CASSLDGLAPDTQYF.